This T cell receptor (beta chain) was sequenced during a study of blood T cell repertoires in COVID-19. Study in general: Italy, Spain and the United States were the sources of the convalescent and acute COVID-19 samples. PBMCs, B-cell-depleted T cells, or T cells provided the cDNA or gDNA that made up the material.

As processed by the authors: Amplification with reference gene primers provided the estimates of nucleated cell counts. Profiling relied on immunoSEQ multiplex PCR, and the TCRdb table lists in-frame clones only, not all of them. The V and J calls and clone size were taken over from that table, and D and trimming were inferred from the DNA. In the table there are approximately 200,000 clones, approximately 82% of which are singletons. The J segment lost 5 bases and the V segment lost 0 bases, leaving 7 bases of the junction unmatched. CDR1 is LGHNA and CDR2 is YNFKEQ in the germline V gene. This CDR3 comprises 17 residues.

The receptor's source is a human donor with acute or convalescent COVID-19. The donor label of this sample is uncertain. The chain employs TRBV4-2 and TRBJ2-2; 9 bases are a match to TRBD2. The sample taken for sequencing was peripheral blood. The CDR3 nucleotides are TGTGCCAGCAGCCAAGAGGTGCTAGCGGGGAGGACCGGGGAGCTGTTTTTT. This translates into CASSQEVLAGRTGELFF.